This passage covers 24 T cell receptor beta chains from one sample sequenced in a study of OX40 agonist ivuxolimab in advanced cancers. Produced via immunoSEQ multiplex PCR; TCRdb's table is partial and in-frame only. The data hold tens of thousands of clones, with 85% to 95% observed a single time. This specimen was CD4+ or CD8+ T cells sorted from blood, taken in a trial of the OX40 agonist ivuxolimab. These receptors originate from an adult with an advanced solid tumor such as melanoma, head and neck, liver or kidney cancer.

The V call is TRBV12-5, the J call TRBJ1-1; D unclear. From germline, CDR1 is LGHNT and CDR2 FRNRAP. The CDR3 has 12 amino acids. Trimming stripped 1 base from V and 7 bases from J, with 7 bases between. The CDR3 DNA follows: TGTGCTAGTGGTTTGGACAGCCTTGAAGCTTTCTTT. This gives the protein CASGLDSLEAFF. Based on the CDR3 plus reference TRBV12-5 and TRBJ1-1, the full variable domain is DARVTQTPRHKVTEMGQEVTMRCQPILGHNTVFWYRQTMMQGLELLAYFRNRAPLDDSGMPKDRFSAEMPDATLATLKIQPSEPRDSAVYFCASGLDSLEAFFGQGTRLTVV.

The count of this clone is one. The chain has TRBV5-1 and TRBJ2-3, with 11 bases identical to TRBD2. The CDR3 has 19 amino acids. CDR1 and CDR2 (germline): SGHRS, YFSETQ. The V and J ends lost 0 bases and 0 bases, in that order; junction bases with no gene match: 9. The CDR3 DNA is TGCGCCAGCAGCTTGGTCGGGACTAGCGGTTATGAGAGCACAGATACGCAGTATTTT. This codes for CASSLVGTSGYESTDTQYF.

The chain uses TRBV10-1 and TRBJ2-1; 14 positions match TRBD2. The CDR3 extends over 16 amino acids. CDR1 is WNHNN and CDR2 is SYGVQD in the germline V gene (reference sequence). Unmatched junction bases numbered 5, after V lost 2 bases and J lost 8 bases. The CDR3 DNA reads TGCGCCAGCAGTGAGGGGGGGACTAGCGGGGGCCATGAGCAGTTCTTC. Translating it yields CASSEGGTSGGHEQFF.

The CDR3 sequence is CASSPGESTEAFF. The CDR3 coding sequence is TGTGCCAGCAGCCCCGGGGAAAGCACTGAAGCTTTCTTT. This rearrangement joins TRBV6-5 to TRBJ1-1; D is unresolved. V dropped 6 bases and J dropped 4 bases, with 12 bases sitting between them. There are 13 residues in the CDR3. Germline assignment: CDR1 MNHEY and CDR2 SVGAGI.

For the CDR3, the DNA is TGTGCCAGCAGTGAAGGCCTGGGACAGCCCCTCTACGAGCAGTACTTC. As protein: CASSEGLGQPLYEQYF. The chain is built from TRBV6-1 and TRBJ2-7; 7 nucleotides match TRBD1. Per the germline V gene, CDR1 is MNHNS and CDR2 is SASEGT. CDR3 size: 16 residues. The V and J ends lost 1 base and 3 bases, in that order; junction bases with no gene match: 9.

The V call is TRBV27, the J call TRBJ1-2; the D gene is possibly TRBD1 (6 bases). V was cut by 3 bases and J by 4 bases, with 12 bases left in between. This CDR3 has 14 amino acids. Looked up from germline, CDR1 is MNHEY and CDR2 is SMNVEV (reference sequence). The CDR3: CASSFSGAPYGYTF. CDR3 sequence (DNA): TGTGCCAGCAGTTTCTCAGGGGCCCCCTATGGCTACACCTTC.

In this sample, this clone turned up a few times. V usage is TRBV6-5 and J usage is TRBJ2-3, with a possible D match to TRBD2 (5 bases). The length of the CDR3 is 14 residues. Germline CDR1 reads MNHEY; CDR2 reads SVGAGI. Between the trimmed V and J ends, which lost 4 bases and 3 bases, there was a span of 11 bases. This chain's CDR3 is CASSWALGTDTQYF. The CDR3 nucleotides read TGTGCCAGCAGTTGGGCACTAGGGACAGATACGCAGTATTTT.

The chain recombines TRBV29-1 with TRBJ2-7; 9 bases match TRBD2. Germline-derived CDR1 and CDR2 are SQVTM and ANQGSEA. The CDR3 has 14 residues. With 3 bases clipped from V and 4 bases from J, the junction kept 7 bases outside the gene matches. The CDR3 is CSVEVAGELYEQYF. The DNA for the CDR3 is TGCAGCGTTGAGGTAGCGGGAGAGTTGTACGAGCAGTACTTC.

The chain recombines TRBV7-2 with TRBJ2-5; 7 nucleotides align to TRBD1. Germline V CDR1 and CDR2: SGHTA, FQGNSA. V shed 5 bases, J shed 5 bases, and the junction held 17 bases outside the gene matches. The CDR3 has 17 amino acids. This chain's CDR3 is CASSQLPRGGILETQYF. The CDR3, as DNA: TGTGCCAGCAGCCAACTCCCCAGAGGGGGCATTTTGGAGACCCAGTACTTC.

This chain connects TRBV13 to TRBJ2-2; D not resolved. There are 15 residues in the CDR3. V was trimmed by 5 bases and J by 1 base, leaving 11 bases between them. Germline V gene data show CDR1 as PRHDT and CDR2 as FYEKMQ (reference sequence). The CDR3: CASSEGWKNTGELFF. The CDR3 nucleotides are TGTGCCAGCAGCGAAGGGTGGAAGAACACCGGGGAGCTGTTTTTT. The full variable domain, its missing parts supplied by reference TRBV13 and TRBJ2-2, is AAGVIQSPRHLIKEKRETATLKCYPIPRHDTVYWYQQGPGQDPQFLISFYEKMQSDKGSIPDRFSAQQFSDYHSELNMSSLELGDSALYFCASSEGWKNTGELFFGEGSRLTVL.

The chain combines TRBV14 with TRBJ1-2; weak D call: TRBD1 (6 bases). Germline assignment: CDR1 SGHDN and CDR2 FVKESK. The CDR3 contains 13 residues. V was shortened by 8 bases and J by 4 bases, with 14 bases between the two germline ends. The CDR3 DNA reads TGTGCCAGCTCCGGCGGGGGGCCCTATGGCTACACCTTC. Its protein is CASSGGGPYGYTF.

The chain is built from TRBV7-9 and TRBJ2-7; the D gene is possibly TRBD2 (5 bases). Germline V gives CDR1 SEHNR, CDR2 FQNEAQ (reference sequence). Deletions cut 6 bases from V and 0 bases from J, with 9 bases between. The CDR3 is 13 residues long. The CDR3 region is CASRGVYSYEQYF. The CDR3 nucleotides are TGTGCCAGCAGGGGAGTCTACTCCTACGAGCAGTACTTC.

This clone was found once. The gene calls are TRBV7-8 and TRBJ2-3; 9 bases map to TRBD2. Germline-derived CDR1 and CDR2 are SGHVS and FQNEAQ. The CDR3 contains 14 residues. V shed 7 bases, J shed 4 bases, and the junction held 6 bases outside the gene matches. The CDR3 region is CASISSGDPDTQYF. The CDR3 DNA is TGTGCCAGCATCTCTAGCGGGGACCCAGATACGCAGTATTTT.

The chain combines TRBV19 with TRBJ2-3, with D unclear. In germline, CDR1 is LNHDA, CDR2 SQIVND (reference sequence). V gave up 4 bases and J gave up 5 bases, with 10 bases separating them. This CDR3 has 13 amino acids. CDR3 sequence reads: CASSNPIEDTQYF. CDR3 nucleotides: TGTGCCAGTAGTAACCCAATAGAAGATACGCAGTATTTT. The full variable domain, in which reference TRBV19 and TRBJ2-3 provide the parts outside the CDR3, is DGGITQSPKYLFRKEGQNVTLSCEQNLNHDAMYWYRQDPGQGLRLIYYSQIVNDFQKGDIAEGYSVSREKKESFPLTVTSAQKNPTAFYLCASSNPIEDTQYFGPGTRLTVL.

V and J are TRBV6-5 and TRBJ2-5, with 8 bases identical to TRBD2. Trimming removed 6 bases from V and 5 bases from J; junction bases left unmatched: 5. The CDR3 extends over 13 amino acids. Germline values: CDR1 MNHEY, CDR2 SVGAGI. Here the CDR3 reads CASSLGGAETQYF. The CDR3 DNA is TGTGCCAGCAGCCTCGGGGGGGCTGAGACCCAGTACTTC.

The J gene is TRBJ1-3, the V gene TRBV2; D unresolved. Germline CDR1 and CDR2: SNHLY and FYNNEI. The ends were cut back, 8 bases at V and 0 bases at J, with 5 bases in the middle. The CDR3 extends over 12 amino acids. The CDR3 bases are TGTGCCAGCGAAAGCTCTGGAAACACCATATATTTT. This codes for CASESSGNTIYF. Full variable domain (remainder filled in from reference TRBV2 and TRBJ1-3): EPEVTQTPSHQVTQMGQEVILRCVPISNHLYFYWYRQILGQKVEFLVSFYNNEISEKSEIFDDQFSVERPDGSNFTLKIRSTKLEDSAMYFCASESSGNTIYFGEGSWLTVV.

This clone occurred once. This sequence joins TRBV30 and TRBJ2-7; 8 bases are a match to TRBD2. Losses at the gene ends were 4 bases for V and 0 bases for J; bases not matched to a gene: 2. Germline lookup yields CDR1 GTSNPN and CDR2 SVGIG (reference sequence). This CDR3 has 13 amino acids. The CDR3 DNA is TGTGCCTGGACGGGGGGGAGCTCCTACGAGCAGTACTTC. Protein sequence: CAWTGGSSYEQYF.

This clone showed up just once. The chain is built from TRBV5-4 and TRBJ2-7, with 11 bases aligning to TRBD1. The ends lost 1 base at V and 7 bases at J; junction bases unmatched: 7. The CDR3 runs 15 residues. Germline-derived CDR1 and CDR2 are SGHNT and YYREEE (reference sequence). CDR3 sequence reads: CASSLLRTGGREQYF. In DNA, the CDR3 is TGTGCCAGCAGCTTGCTAAGGACAGGGGGCCGGGAGCAGTACTTC.

CDR3 in amino acids: CASSVDVAHPYEQYF. CDR3 nucleotides: TGTGCCAGCAGCGTAGACGTAGCGCACCCCTACGAGCAGTACTTC. This chain joins TRBV9 and TRBJ2-7, with D possibly matching TRBD2 (5 bases). This CDR3 has 15 amino acids. The germline CDR1 and CDR2 sequences are SGDLS and YYNGEE. V lost 0 bases, J lost 2 bases, and 12 bases lay in between.

This clone occurred once. The rearrangement uses TRBV19 and TRBJ2-7, with D perhaps TRBD1 (5 bases). Trimming removed 3 bases from V and 3 bases from J, with 15 bases in between. The CDR3 length is 15 residues. CDR1 LNHDA and CDR2 SQIVND come from the germline V gene (reference sequence). CDR3 amino acids: CASSISQGLDYEQYF. CDR3 nucleotides: TGTGCCAGTAGTATTTCTCAGGGCCTGGACTACGAGCAGTACTTC.

In nucleotides, the CDR3 is TGTGCCAGCAGCTTCTTCATCAGGGCCATAAACCACGAGCAGTACTTC. Translated, it gives CASSFFIRAINHEQYF. The chain has TRBV11-2 and TRBJ2-7, with a tentative D call TRBD1 (5 bases). The germline gives CDR1 SGHAT, CDR2 FQNNGV. With 3 bases removed from V and 5 bases from J, the gap between germline ends came to 20 bases. CDR3 size: 16 residues. The whole variable domain, remainder taken from reference TRBV11-2 and TRBJ2-7, is EAGVAQSPRYKIIEKRQSVAFWCNPISGHATLYWYQQILGQGPKLLIQFQNNGVVDDSQLPKDRFSAERLKGVDSTLKIQPAKLEDSAVYLCASSFFIRAINHEQYFGPGTRLTVT.

This chain joins TRBV7-2 and TRBJ1-2; 7 bases agree with TRBD1. The germline V gene encodes CDR1 SGHTA and CDR2 FQGNSA. The CDR3 length is 16 residues. The J segment lost 6 bases and the V segment lost 8 bases, leaving 18 bases of the junction unmatched. The CDR3 DNA reads TGTGCCAGCCCGAAACCAGGGCGAGACAGGGAGGATGGCTACACCTTC. Its protein is CASPKPGRDREDGYTF. Supplemented by reference TRBV7-2 and TRBJ1-2, the full variable domain reads GAGVSQSPSNKVTEKGKDVELRCDPISGHTALYWYRQSLGQGLEFLIYFQGNSAPDKSGLPSDRFSAERTGGSVSTLTIQRTQQEDSAVYLCASPKPGRDREDGYTFGSGTRLTVV.

This chain uses TRBV25-1 with TRBJ2-7, with unresolved D. Trimming left V 5 bases short and J 7 bases short, with 9 bases between. In germline, CDR1 is MGHDK, CDR2 SYGVNS. The CDR3 loop spans 11 amino acids. The CDR3 protein is CASSLPWEQYF. The CDR3 region has the DNA TGTGCCAGCAGTTTACCTTGGGAGCAGTACTTC.

This clone has a single count. V gene TRBV11-2 combines with J gene TRBJ2-3; D is possibly TRBD2 (5 bases). Germline V lookup: CDR1 SGHAT, CDR2 FQNNGV. The CDR3 consists of 18 residues. V dropped 3 bases and J dropped 2 bases, with 21 bases sitting between them. The CDR3 here is CASSLGRPPKGYTDTQYF. CDR3 DNA sequence: TGTGCCAGCAGCTTGGGGAGACCCCCGAAAGGGTACACAGATACGCAGTATTTT.